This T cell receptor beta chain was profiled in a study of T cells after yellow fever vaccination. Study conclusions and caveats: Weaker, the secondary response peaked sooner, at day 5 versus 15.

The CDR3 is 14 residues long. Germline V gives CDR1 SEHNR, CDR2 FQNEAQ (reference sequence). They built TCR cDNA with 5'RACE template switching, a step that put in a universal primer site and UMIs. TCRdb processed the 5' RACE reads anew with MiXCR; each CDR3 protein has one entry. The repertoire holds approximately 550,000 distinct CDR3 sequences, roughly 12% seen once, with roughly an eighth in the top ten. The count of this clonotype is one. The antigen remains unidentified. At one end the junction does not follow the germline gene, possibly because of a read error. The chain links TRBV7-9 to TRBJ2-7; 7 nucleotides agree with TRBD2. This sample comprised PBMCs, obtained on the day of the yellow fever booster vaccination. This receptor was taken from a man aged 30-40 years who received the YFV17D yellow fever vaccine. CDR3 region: CAISLDSGYYEQYF. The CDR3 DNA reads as TGTGCCATCAGCTTAGATAGCGGGTACTACGAGCAGTACTTC.